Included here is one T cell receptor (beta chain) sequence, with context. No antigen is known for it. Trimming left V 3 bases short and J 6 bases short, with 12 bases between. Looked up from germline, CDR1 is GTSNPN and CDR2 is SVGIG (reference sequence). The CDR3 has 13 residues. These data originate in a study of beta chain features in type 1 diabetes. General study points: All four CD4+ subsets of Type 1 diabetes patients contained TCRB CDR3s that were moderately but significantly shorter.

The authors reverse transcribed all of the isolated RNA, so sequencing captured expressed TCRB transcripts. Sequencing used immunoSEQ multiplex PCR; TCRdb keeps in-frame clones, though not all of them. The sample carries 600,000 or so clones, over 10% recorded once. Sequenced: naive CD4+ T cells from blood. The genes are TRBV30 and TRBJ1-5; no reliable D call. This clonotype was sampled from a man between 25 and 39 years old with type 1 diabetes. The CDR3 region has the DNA TGTGCCTGGAGCCCTGAAGGCACTCAGCCCCAGCATTTT. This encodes CAWSPEGTQPQHF.